This T cell receptor beta chain was obtained from a study of control samples from healthy donors and cancer patients. The table came from immunoSEQ multiplex PCR; TCRdb's copy has only in-frame clones and leaves some out. Of 150,000 or so clones in the sample, under 95% were seen once. The germline CDR1 and CDR2 sequences are GTSNPN and SVGIG (reference sequence). The CDR3 length is 12 residues. Germline trimming cut 8 bases from V and 4 bases from J; bases unmatched to any gene: 7. Sequenced input: blood. The clonotype comes from a man younger than 35 in good health. The chain has TRBV30 and TRBJ2-7; 8 nucleotides agree with TRBD2. This CDR3 reads CAALGGAYEQYF. The CDR3 DNA sequence: TGTGCCGCCCTCGGGGGGGCGTACGAGCAGTACTTC.